These 14 T cell receptor beta chains were sequenced from one sample in a study of blood T cell repertoires in COVID-19. Only in-frame clones appear in the TCRdb table, and some are missing; sequencing was by immunoSEQ multiplex PCR. The top ten clones hold 6% to 8.5% of a sample with more than 150,000 clones, under 90% of them seen once. Sequenced input: peripheral blood. The receptor set was obtained from a human donor in a cohort sampled during active COVID-19.

V and J are TRBV5-4 and TRBJ2-7; TRBD2 matches 7 bases. The V gene end was trimmed by 0 bases and the J gene end by 4 bases; junction bases not matched to a gene: 4. This CDR3 contains 14 residues. Germline V gives CDR1 SGHNT, CDR2 YYREEE (reference sequence). CDR3 protein: CASSLGEGGYEQYF. Here the CDR3 DNA reads TGTGCCAGCAGCTTGGGGGAGGGAGGTTACGAGCAGTACTTC.

The chain uses TRBV6-5 and TRBJ2-3, with D uncertain. The CDR3 has 12 amino acids. The V gene lost 8 bases and the J gene lost 3 bases, with 9 bases spanning the gap. Germline V gene data show CDR1 as MNHEY and CDR2 as SVGAGI. The DNA of the CDR3 is TGTGCCAGCGCCCGAACAACAGATACGCAGTATTTT. Its protein product is CASARTTDTQYF.

The rearrangement links TRBV19 to TRBJ1-5; 7 bases fit TRBD1. The CDR3 extends over 13 amino acids. V lost 5 bases, J lost 5 bases, and 3 bases stayed unmatched. Germline values: CDR1 LNHDA, CDR2 SQIVND (reference sequence). In nucleotides, the CDR3 is TGTGCCAGTAGTCGGACAGGAGATCAGCCCCAGCATTTT. Its protein product is CASSRTGDQPQHF.

The chain employs TRBV12-3 or TRBV12-4 and TRBJ1-2; 7 bases align to TRBD1. The CDR3 has 13 residues. V dropped 5 bases and J dropped 3; count of bases not matched to a gene: 3. CDR3 sequence: CASSPTGHYGYTF. The DNA for the CDR3 is TGTGCCAGCAGTCCGACAGGGCACTATGGCTACACCTTC.

This chain links TRBV7-9 with TRBJ2-5; 10 nucleotides align to TRBD2. This CDR3 is 16 amino acids long. Germline CDR1 reads SEHNR; CDR2 reads FQNEAQ (reference sequence). J was trimmed by 3 bases and V by 0 bases; bases with no gene match: 4. The CDR3 region is CASSLARTSGKETQYF. CDR3 DNA sequence: TGTGCCAGCAGCTTAGCGCGGACTAGCGGAAAAGAGACCCAGTACTTC.

The chain couples TRBV2 to TRBJ1-2, with D uncertain. Germline V gene data show CDR1 as SNHLY and CDR2 as FYNNEI. V lost 7 bases and J lost 6, with 9 bases in between. CDR3 length equals 11 residues. The CDR3 loop is CASTSGNGYTF. The CDR3 DNA sequence: TGTGCCAGCACCTCAGGAAATGGCTACACCTTC.

The J gene is TRBJ1-2, the V gene TRBV2; D is possibly TRBD1 (6 bases). Trimming left V 2 bases short and J 4 bases short, with 20 bases between. CDR3 length: 17 residues. The germline gives CDR1 SNHLY, CDR2 FYNNEI. The chain's CDR3 is CASSENMDGGHRYGYTF. CDR3 in DNA: TGTGCCAGCAGTGAAAATATGGATGGGGGCCACCGCTATGGCTACACCTTC.

V is TRBV5-1 and J is TRBJ2-5, with a tentative D call TRBD2 (5 bases). Germline V gene lookup returns CDR1 SGHRS and CDR2 YFSETQ. This CDR3 has 14 amino acids. V was trimmed by 0 bases and J by 5 bases, leaving 11 bases between them. CDR3 bases: TGCGCCAGCAGCTTGGAGAGGGAAGAGGAGACCCAGTACTTC. Its protein is CASSLEREEETQYF. The variable domain in full, completed from reference TRBV5-1 and TRBJ2-5, reads KAGVTQTPRYLIKTRGQQVTLSCSPISGHRSVSWYQQTPGQGLQFLFEYFSETQRNKGNFPGRFSGRQFSNSRSEMNVSTLELGDSALYLCASSLEREEETQYFGPGTRLLVL.

Here the CDR3 reads CASSSTTGGQETQYF. The CDR3 DNA follows: TGTGCCAGCAGCTCAACAACAGGGGGCCAAGAGACCCAGTACTTC. The V gene is TRBV5-4, the J gene TRBJ2-5; 8 nucleotides line up with TRBD1. The CDR3 consists of 15 residues. V was pared by 3 bases and J by 1 base, with 5 bases of the junction left unmatched. Germline CDR1 reads SGHNT; CDR2 reads YYREEE (reference sequence).

The chain recombines TRBV5-1 with TRBJ2-7; the match to TRBD1 covers 11 bases. Germline V gene data show CDR1 as SGHRS and CDR2 as YFSETQ. The CDR3 runs 14 residues. Trimming took 4 bases from V and 3 from J; bases not matched to a gene: 3. The CDR3 sequence: CASSEGQGVYEQYF. As DNA, the CDR3 is TGCGCCAGCAGCGAGGGACAGGGGGTCTACGAGCAGTACTTC. Filled out from reference TRBV5-1 and TRBJ2-7, the complete variable domain reads KAGVTQTPRYLIKTRGQQVTLSCSPISGHRSVSWYQQTPGQGLQFLFEYFSETQRNKGNFPGRFSGRQFSNSRSEMNVSTLELGDSALYLCASSEGQGVYEQYFGPGTRLTVT.

V usage is TRBV27 and J usage is TRBJ1-6; TRBD1 might be the D (5 bases). The CDR3 is made up of 16 amino acids. V lost 5 bases, J lost 4 bases, and 15 bases lay in between. CDR1 is MNHEY, CDR2 SMNVEV, per germline (reference sequence). Written as DNA, the CDR3 is TGTGCCAGCAGTCCACAGGACCCGAATTATAATTCACCCCTCCACTTT. Its protein product is CASSPQDPNYNSPLHF.

The chain employs TRBV4-1 and TRBJ2-7; 8 positions agree with TRBD2. The CDR3 runs 14 residues. V shed 5 bases, J shed 1 base, and the junction held 4 bases outside the gene matches. Germline values: CDR1 MGHRA, CDR2 YSYEKL. The chain's CDR3 is CASSSGGGSYEQYF. Written as DNA, the CDR3 is TGCGCCAGCAGCTCCGGGGGGGGATCCTACGAGCAGTACTTC.

V gene TRBV7-2 combines with J gene TRBJ1-4, with a weak D call TRBD1 (5 bases). Per the germline V gene, CDR1 is SGHTA and CDR2 is FQGNSA. CDR3 length: 14 residues. V lost 5 bases and J 2 bases, leaving 9 bases between the germline ends. The CDR3 nucleotides read TGTGCCAGCAGCATAGACAGCACTAATGAAAAACTGTTTTTT. Translation: CASSIDSTNEKLFF.

The CDR3 DNA follows: TGTGCCAGCAGCCCTCCAGGGGGCATAAGTACTGAAGCTTTCTTT. It codes for CASSPPGGISTEAFF. This rearrangement joins TRBV7-8 to TRBJ1-1, with 8 bases fitting TRBD1. V was clipped by 5 bases and J by 5 bases; unmatched bases: 10. The CDR3 runs 15 residues. CDR1 is SGHVS, CDR2 FQNEAQ, per germline.